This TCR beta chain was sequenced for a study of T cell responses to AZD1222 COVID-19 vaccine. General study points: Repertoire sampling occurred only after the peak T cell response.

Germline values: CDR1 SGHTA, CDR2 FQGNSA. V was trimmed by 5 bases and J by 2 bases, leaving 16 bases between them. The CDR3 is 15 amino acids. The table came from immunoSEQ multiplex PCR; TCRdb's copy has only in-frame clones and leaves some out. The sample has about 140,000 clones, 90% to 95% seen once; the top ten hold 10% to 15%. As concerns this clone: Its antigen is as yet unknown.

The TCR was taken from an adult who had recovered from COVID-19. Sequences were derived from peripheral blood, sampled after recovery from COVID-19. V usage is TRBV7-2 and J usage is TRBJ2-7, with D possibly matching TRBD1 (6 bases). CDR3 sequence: CASSPGQPFPYEQYF. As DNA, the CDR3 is TGTGCCAGCAGCCCGGGACAACCGTTTCCCTACGAGCAGTACTTC.